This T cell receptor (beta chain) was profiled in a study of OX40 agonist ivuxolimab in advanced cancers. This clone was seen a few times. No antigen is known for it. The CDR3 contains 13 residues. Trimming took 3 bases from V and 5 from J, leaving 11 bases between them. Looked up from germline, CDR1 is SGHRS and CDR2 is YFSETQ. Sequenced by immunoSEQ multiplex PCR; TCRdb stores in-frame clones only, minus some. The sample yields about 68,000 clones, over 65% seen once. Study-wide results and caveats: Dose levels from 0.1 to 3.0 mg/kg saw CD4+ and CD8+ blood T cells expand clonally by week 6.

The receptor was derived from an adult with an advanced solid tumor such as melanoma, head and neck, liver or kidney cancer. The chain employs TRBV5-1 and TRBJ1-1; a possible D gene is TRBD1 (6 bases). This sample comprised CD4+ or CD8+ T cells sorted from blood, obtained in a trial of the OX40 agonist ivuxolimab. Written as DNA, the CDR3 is TGCGCCAGCAGCTGGGGGGGCTCGACTGAAGCTTTCTTT. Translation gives CASSWGGSTEAFF. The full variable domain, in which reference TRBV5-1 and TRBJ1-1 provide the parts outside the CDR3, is KAGVTQTPRYLIKTRGQQVTLSCSPISGHRSVSWYQQTPGQGLQFLFEYFSETQRNKGNFPGRFSGRQFSNSRSEMNVSTLELGDSALYLCASSWGGSTEAFFGQGTRLTVV.